A single sample gave rise to the 14 T cell receptor beta chains below, sequenced in a study of CD4+ T cells in melanoma. Assay used: immunoSEQ multiplex PCR; TCRdb lists only in-frame clones, some missing. The sample yields 13,000 or so clones, about 83% seen once. Sequences were obtained from cells from a culture (not recorded whether cultured in vitro). The receptors stem from a human donor with melanoma.

The chain joins TRBV6-1 to TRBJ2-7; D is perhaps TRBD1 or TRBD2 (5 bases each). The germline V and J ends were trimmed by 5 bases and 2 bases, with 13 bases remaining between them. The CDR3 contains 14 residues. Germline CDR1 is MNHNS and CDR2 is SASEGT. The CDR3: CASSMPGPTYEQYF. CDR3 in DNA: TGTGCCAGCAGTATGCCGGGACCGACCTACGAGCAGTACTTC.

The chain joins TRBV11-3 to TRBJ1-1; 7 bases line up with TRBD1. V trimming: 2 bases; J trimming: 8 bases; junction bases outside the gene matches: 5. In germline, CDR1 is SGHNT, CDR2 YENEEA. The CDR3 runs 13 residues. The CDR3 bases are TGTGCCAGCAGCTTAAATGGGGGACAGGAAGCTTTCTTT. Amino acid sequence: CASSLNGGQEAFF.

V gene TRBV6-6 combines with J gene TRBJ2-7; D unresolved. V gave up 7 bases and J gave up 3 bases, with 16 bases separating them. This CDR3 is built from 14 residues. Germline lookup yields CDR1 MNHNY and CDR2 SVGAGI (reference sequence). CDR3 in amino acids: CASTPPEGDYEQYF. DNA for the CDR3: TGTGCCAGCACCCCTCCCGAAGGAGACTACGAGCAGTACTTC.

This clone has a handful of counts. V and J are TRBV2 and TRBJ2-7; TRBD2 agrees at 12 bases. CDR1 SNHLY and CDR2 FYNNEI come from the germline V gene. Trimming took 8 bases from V and 7 from J; bases not matched to a gene: 12. This CDR3 is 15 amino acids long. The DNA of the CDR3 is TGTGCCAGCGAGCCACTAGCGGGGGGTGTTGGGGAGCAGTACTTC. This codes for CASEPLAGGVGEQYF.

The chain employs TRBV6-5 and TRBJ1-4; 9 bases line up with TRBD1. Trimming at V came to 4 bases and at J to 6 bases, leaving 9 bases not matched to a gene. Germline CDR1 is MNHEY and CDR2 is SVGAGI. This CDR3 comprises 16 residues. CDR3 nucleotide sequence: TGTGCCAGCAGTTCCGGGACAGGGTTAAAATATGAAAAACTGTTTTTT. Its translation is CASSSGTGLKYEKLFF.

The chain uses TRBV4-1 and TRBJ1-2; the match to TRBD1 covers 9 bases. The trim removed 3 bases at V and 2 bases at J, leaving 4 bases unmatched. CDR3 length: 15 amino acids. Germline CDR1 and CDR2: MGHRA and YSYEKL. For the CDR3, the DNA is TGCGCCAGCAGCCAGAGGACAGGGGCGAACTATGGCTACACCTTC. Residues: CASSQRTGANYGYTF.

V gene TRBV10-1 combines with J gene TRBJ2-7; TRBD1 matches at 12 bases. Germline assignment: CDR1 WNHNN and CDR2 SYGVQD (reference sequence). V was pared by 3 bases and J by 6 bases, with 6 bases of the junction left unmatched. The CDR3 extends over 15 amino acids. The chain's CDR3 is CASSDPGTGGREQYF. CDR3 in DNA: TGCGCCAGCAGTGATCCTGGGACAGGGGGCCGCGAGCAGTACTTC.

V and J are TRBV28 and TRBJ1-1; D uncertain. The CDR3 spans 14 residues. Germline values: CDR1 MDHEN, CDR2 SYDVKM. Trimming stripped 3 bases from V and 1 base from J, with 9 bases between. The CDR3 loop reads CASSLVGQNTEAFF. In nucleotides, the CDR3 is TGTGCCAGCAGTTTGGTGGGTCAGAACACTGAAGCTTTCTTT.

This clone was picked up a small number of times. V and J are TRBV9 and TRBJ2-3, with 9 bases matching TRBD2. J lost 2 bases, V lost 3 bases, and 10 bases had no gene match. Germline assignment: CDR1 SGDLS and CDR2 YYNGEE. The CDR3 has 17 amino acids. The CDR3 DNA is TGTGCCAGCAGCGATCCCGAGACTAGCGGCCTCACAGATACGCAGTATTTT. Its translation is CASSDPETSGLTDTQYF. Full variable domain (outside the CDR3, taken from reference TRBV9 and TRBJ2-3): DSGVTQTPKHLITATGQRVTLRCSPRSGDLSVYWYQQSLDQGLQFLIQYYNGEERAKGNILERFSAQQFPDLHSELNLSSLELGDSALYFCASSDPETSGLTDTQYFGPGTRLTVL.

This rearrangement joins TRBV10-3 to TRBJ1-2; D gene uncertain. Germline V CDR1 and CDR2: ENHRY, SYGVKD. CDR3 size: 15 residues. V was shortened by 3 bases and J by 6 bases, with 17 bases between the two germline ends. The DNA for the CDR3 is TGTGCCATCAGTGATACTACCCTCCGCATCGATGGCTACACCTTC. This gives the protein CAISDTTLRIDGYTF.

This clone turned up a few times. This chain uses TRBV18 with TRBJ2-7; 8 positions agree with TRBD1. V was clipped by 5 bases and J by 5 bases; unmatched bases: 5. The CDR3 covers 13 residues. Germline V CDR1 and CDR2: KGHSH, LQKENI. For the CDR3, the DNA is TGTGCCAGCTCATCGGACAGGGCCCACGAGCAGTACTTC. The encoded protein is CASSSDRAHEQYF.

V usage is TRBV18 and J usage is TRBJ1-5; D not certain. CDR1 KGHSH and CDR2 LQKENI come from the germline V gene. The V end was cut by 3 bases, the J end by 5 bases, with 8 bases between. This CDR3 has 13 residues. The CDR3 DNA follows: TGTGCCAGCTCACCGGGGAGGGATCAGCCCCAGCATTTT. Translating it yields CASSPGRDQPQHF.

This chain connects TRBV7-9 to TRBJ2-2; D not certain. Germline values: CDR1 SEHNR, CDR2 FQNEAQ (reference sequence). This CDR3 region has 15 residues. Trimming shortened V by 3 bases and J by 3 bases, and 11 bases separated the two germline ends. CDR3 sequence reads: CASSFKGRDTGELFF. Written as DNA, the CDR3 is TGTGCCAGCAGCTTCAAGGGAAGGGACACCGGGGAGCTGTTTTTT.

The gene calls are TRBV9 and TRBJ2-1, with D possibly TRBD1 on 6 matching bases. Trimming pared 0 bases from V and 5 bases from J, leaving 12 bases between. The CDR3 extends over 15 amino acids. In germline, CDR1 is SGDLS, CDR2 YYNGEE. In DNA form, the CDR3 reads TGTGCCAGCAGCGTAGAAATGAGGGACAACAATGAGCAGTTCTTC. This sequence encodes CASSVEMRDNNEQFF.